This section outlines one TCR beta chain sequence together with its context. This same CDR3 is encoded by further DNA sequences in the sample. The data originate from a study of T cells in tuberculosis. Trimming stripped 4 bases from V and 1 base from J, with 11 bases between. Germline lookup yields CDR1 SGDLS and CDR2 YYNGEE. The CDR3 has 14 residues. As for time point: new active TB diagnosis, blood taken before or within 7 days of starting treatment. On average approximately 100,000 T cells per donor were immunosequenced. Using immunoSEQ multiplex PCR, the repertoire was profiled, and TCRdb retains in-frame clones only, with some absent. The profile shows 35,000 to 45,000 clones, 94% of them singletons.

The V call is TRBV9, the J call TRBJ1-2, with D perhaps matching TRBD1 (5 bases). The receptor was isolated from an adult with tuberculosis. Source: PBMCs, taken at tuberculosis diagnosis. This CDR3 reads CASSTQGFNYGYTF. For the CDR3, the DNA is TGTGCCAGCAGCACGCAGGGTTTTAACTATGGCTACACCTTC.